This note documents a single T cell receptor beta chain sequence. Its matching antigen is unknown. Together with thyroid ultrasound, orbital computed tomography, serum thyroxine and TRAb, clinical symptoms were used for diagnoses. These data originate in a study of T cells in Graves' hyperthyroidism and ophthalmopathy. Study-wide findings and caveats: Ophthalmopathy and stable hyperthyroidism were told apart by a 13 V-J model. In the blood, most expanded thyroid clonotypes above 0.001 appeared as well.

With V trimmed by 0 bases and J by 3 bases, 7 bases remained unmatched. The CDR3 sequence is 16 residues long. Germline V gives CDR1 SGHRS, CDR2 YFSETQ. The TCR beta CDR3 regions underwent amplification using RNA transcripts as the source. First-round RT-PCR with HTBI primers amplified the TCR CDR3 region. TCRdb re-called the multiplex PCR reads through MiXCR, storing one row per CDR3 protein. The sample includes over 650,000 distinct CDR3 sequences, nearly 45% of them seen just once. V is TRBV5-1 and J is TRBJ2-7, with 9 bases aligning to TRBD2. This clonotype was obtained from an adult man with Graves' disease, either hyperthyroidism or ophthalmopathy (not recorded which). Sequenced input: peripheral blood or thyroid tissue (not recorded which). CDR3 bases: TGCGCCAGCAGCTTGGACTATAGCGGGAGCTTCTACGAGCAGTACTTC. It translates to CASSLDYSGSFYEQYF.